Each of the 20 T cell receptor beta chains below was sequenced from the same sample in a study of spatial heterogeneity in lung cancer (dated by TCRdb to between 2018 and 2021). Library construction relied on 5' RACE. For sequencing, a NextSeq 500 was employed. TCRdb took the public reads, trimmed them with fastp at Q25, ran MiXCR for clone calling and kept in-frame beta chains. Merged by CDR3 protein, the rows form single entries marked with the most common genes and DNA. The sample yields about 18,000 distinct CDR3 sequences; about 19% were counted once. The top ten constitute roughly 13% of the sample. The sample's time point label is to be understood as: sample taken at primary tumor resection. TCR sequencing used whole RNA extracted from tumor and nontumor lung tissue, or from cryopreserved PBMC samples, without cell sorting. This material consisted of PBMCs, taken at surgery. These receptors originate from a male donor with early-stage non-small cell lung cancer.

This clonotype was recorded many times. The V and J genes are TRBV7-9 and TRBJ2-6; no clear D gene. In germline, CDR1 is SEHNR, CDR2 FQNEAQ (reference sequence). This CDR3 is built from 17 residues. The V gene lost 5 bases and the J gene lost 0 bases, with 14 bases spanning the gap. In nucleotides, the CDR3 is TGTGCCAGCAGCGGAGACAACCGAGACTCTGGGGCCAACGTCCTGACTTTC. This sequence encodes CASSGDNRDSGANVLTF.

As concerns this clonotype: This sequence may be a read error, since a much larger clone differs from it by one base. The chain uses TRBV14 and TRBJ2-7, with 9 bases fitting TRBD1. The CDR3 contains 14 residues. Germline V CDR1 and CDR2: SGHDN, FVKESK. The CDR3 DNA sequence: TGTGCCGGCAGCCAGGCACCGGGACAGGGAAATGTATACTTC. Encoded protein: CAGSQAPGQGNVYF.

This clonotype occurred a few times. V is TRBV2 and J is TRBJ2-1; D is undetermined. CDR1 is SNHLY, CDR2 FYNNEI, per germline. The CDR3 is 10 residues long. V was cut by 4 bases and J by 10 bases, with 5 bases left in between. The CDR3 spells CASSGAEQFF. CDR3 DNA sequence: TGTGCCAGCAGTGGGGCCGAGCAGTTCTTC.

This clonotype was found many times. This chain connects TRBV20-1 to TRBJ1-5; D not certain. Per germline, CDR1 DFQATT and CDR2 SNEGSKA (reference sequence). This CDR3 has 14 amino acids. V lost 7 bases, J lost 0 bases, and 13 bases lay in between. The CDR3 sequence: CSGTDEDSNQPQHF. The CDR3 coding sequence is TGCAGTGGGACCGACGAAGATAGCAATCAGCCCCAGCATTTT.

The chain links TRBV7-2 to TRBJ2-5; 12 bases agree with TRBD2. Germline V gene lookup returns CDR1 SGHTA and CDR2 FQGNSA. The CDR3 length is 16 residues. The V gene end was trimmed by 7 bases and the J gene end by 1 base; junction bases not matched to a gene: 7. The CDR3 spells CASTLGLAGSQETQYF. DNA for the CDR3: TGTGCCAGCACTCTTGGACTAGCGGGATCCCAAGAGACCCAGTACTTC.

This clonotype was seen more than once but under ten times. V gene TRBV28 combines with J gene TRBJ2-5, with D uncertain. Per the germline V gene, CDR1 is MDHEN and CDR2 is SYDVKM. V gave up 4 bases and J gave up 2 bases, with 14 bases separating them. The CDR3 sequence is 15 residues long. DNA for the CDR3: TGTGCCAGCAGTTCAACGGCCGGGTTACAAGAGACCCAGTACTTC. This translates into CASSSTAGLQETQYF.

Of note for this clonotype: This may arise from a read error, as a much more abundant clone is one base away. The CDR3 does not close with the conserved phenylalanine or tryptophan, likely indicating a read error. The genes are TRBV11-2 and TRBJ2-5, with D unresolved. CDR1 and CDR2 from the germline V gene are SGHAT and FQNNGV. Trimming removed 3 bases at V and 11 bases at J, with 10 bases between. The CDR3 sequence is 11 residues long. The CDR3 spells CASSFQDSQYS. The CDR3 DNA reads as TGTGCCAGCAGCTTTCAAGACTCGCAGTACTCC.

This chain uses TRBV18 with TRBJ1-1; a weak D match, TRBD1 (5 bases). Trimming stripped 3 bases from V and 0 bases from J, with 11 bases between. CDR3 length: 15 amino acids. The germline gives CDR1 KGHSH, CDR2 LQKENI. This chain's CDR3 is CASSPGGGLNTEAFF. The CDR3 DNA follows: TGTGCCAGCTCACCTGGTGGGGGTTTGAACACTGAAGCTTTCTTT. Full variable domain (outside the CDR3, taken from reference TRBV18 and TRBJ1-1): NAGVMQNPRHLVRRRGQEARLRCSPMKGHSHVYWYRQLPEEGLKFMVYLQKENIIDESGMPKERFSAEFPKEGPSILRIQQVVRGDSAAYFCASSPGGGLNTEAFFGQGTRLTVV.

In this sample, this clonotype turned up many times. V is TRBV18 and J is TRBJ2-7; D gene unclear. V was trimmed by 2 bases and J by 6 bases, leaving 11 bases between them. Germline V gives CDR1 KGHSH, CDR2 LQKENI. This CDR3 is built from 13 residues. The CDR3 nucleotides read TGTGCCAGCTCACCAAGGGCGGACGCCGAGCAGTACTTC. The encoded protein is CASSPRADAEQYF. Supplemented by reference TRBV18 and TRBJ2-7, the full variable domain reads NAGVMQNPRHLVRRRGQEARLRCSPMKGHSHVYWYRQLPEEGLKFMVYLQKENIIDESGMPKERFSAEFPKEGPSILRIQQVVRGDSAAYFCASSPRADAEQYFGPGTRLTVT.

This clonotype was seen repeatedly, ten times or more. The chain employs TRBV19 and TRBJ2-1; TRBD2 matches at 9 bases. The germline V gene encodes CDR1 LNHDA and CDR2 SQIVND (reference sequence). The CDR3 contains 13 residues. Unmatched junction bases numbered 12, after V lost 6 bases and J lost 15 bases. The CDR3, as DNA: TGTGCCAGTAGGGACATAGCGGGGGAGGGGACGTTCTTC. This sequence encodes CASRDIAGEGTFF.

This clonotype was recorded a few times. V is TRBV7-6 and J is TRBJ2-1; possibly TRBD1 or TRBD2 for D (6 bases each). Germline values: CDR1 SGHVS, CDR2 FNYEAQ. The V end lost 5 bases, the J end lost 8 bases, and 22 bases lay between the germline ends. The CDR3 covers 16 residues. As DNA, the CDR3 is TGTGCCAGCAGCCCTAACGGGGGCTCCCCCCCGGATGAGCAGTTCTTC. The encoded protein is CASSPNGGSPPDEQFF. Full variable domain (rest looked up from reference TRBV7-6 and TRBJ2-1): GAGVSQSPRYKVTKRGQDVALRCDPISGHVSLYWYRQALGQGPEFLTYFNYEAQQDKSGLPNDRFSAERPEGSISTLTIQRTEQRDSAMYRCASSPNGGSPPDEQFFGPGTRLTVL.

This clonotype appeared many times. The V and J genes are TRBV19 and TRBJ1-4; D uncertain. V lost 6 bases and J lost 6, with 17 bases in between. Germline lookup yields CDR1 LNHDA and CDR2 SQIVND (reference sequence). The CDR3 contains 15 residues. For the CDR3, the DNA is TGTGCCAGTAGGATATTCGGGGTCCCTTATGAAAAACTGTTTTTT. It codes for CASRIFGVPYEKLFF.

The V call is TRBV13, the J call TRBJ1-2; 10 bases are shared with TRBD1. The CDR3 sequence is 14 residues long. V lost 5 bases and J lost 4; bases outside the gene matches: 4. Germline V lookup: CDR1 PRHDT, CDR2 FYEKMQ (reference sequence). For the CDR3, the DNA is TGTGCCAGCAGCCTTGGACAGGGGGGCTATGGCTACACCTTC. Amino acid sequence: CASSLGQGGYGYTF.

This clonotype has just one count. CDR3 loop: CAISDQGHSYEQYF. CDR3 coding DNA: TGTGCCATCAGTGATCAAGGCCACTCCTACGAGCAGTACTTC. This chain links TRBV10-3 with TRBJ2-7; D is unclear. In germline, CDR1 is ENHRY, CDR2 SYGVKD. This CDR3 spans 14 amino acids. V lost 3 bases to trimming and J lost 0 bases, with 9 bases between them.

This clonotype was detected only a few times. J is TRBJ1-6 and V is TRBV7-2, with no clear D. V lost 3 bases, J lost 4 bases, and 7 bases lay in between. Per germline, CDR1 SGHTA and CDR2 FQGNSA. The CDR3 spans 14 residues. CDR3 amino acids: CASSLQSYNSPLHF. CDR3 in DNA: TGTGCCAGCAGCTTGCAGAGTTATAATTCACCCCTCCACTTT.

This clonotype was seen a handful of times. The rearrangement uses TRBV20-1 and TRBJ2-7; 8 bases match TRBD2. Germline CDR1 DFQATT, CDR2 SNEGSKA (reference sequence). The CDR3 is 15 residues long. V trimming: 5 bases; J trimming: 1 base; junction bases outside the gene matches: 10. The CDR3 loop reads CSAQDGLAGSYEQYF. Written as DNA, the CDR3 is TGCAGTGCTCAGGATGGACTAGCAGGTTCCTACGAGCAGTACTTC.

The chain recombines TRBV7-8 with TRBJ1-1, with D uncertain. The germline gives CDR1 SGHVS, CDR2 FQNEAQ. This CDR3 is 14 amino acids long. Trimming stripped 5 bases from V and 1 base from J, with 11 bases between. As DNA, the CDR3 is TGTGCCAGCAGCATCAGATCCTCGAACACTGAAGCTTTCTTT. Encoded protein: CASSIRSSNTEAFF. The full variable domain, its missing parts supplied by reference TRBV7-8 and TRBJ1-1, is GAGVSQSPRYKVAKRGQDVALRCDPISGHVSLFWYQQALGQGPEFLTYFQNEAQLDKSGLPSDRFFAERPEGSVSTLKIQRTQQEDSAVYLCASSIRSSNTEAFFGQGTRLTVV.

This chain connects TRBV20-1 to TRBJ1-6, with a possible D match to TRBD1 (5 bases). This CDR3 spans 15 amino acids. V was pared by 5 bases and J by 5 bases, with 16 bases between. The germline gives CDR1 DFQATT, CDR2 SNEGSKA (reference sequence). This CDR3 is CSAPQVIQDNSPLHF. The CDR3 nucleotides read TGCAGTGCTCCACAGGTGATTCAAGATAATTCACCCCTCCACTTT.

This clonotype is medium-sized (0.01 to 0.1%) within its sample. The chain uses TRBV7-9 and TRBJ2-7, with 12 bases fitting TRBD2. The CDR3 covers 16 residues. In germline, CDR1 is SEHNR, CDR2 FQNEAQ (reference sequence). Losses at the gene ends were 4 bases for V and 2 bases for J; bases not matched to a gene: 6. Written as DNA, the CDR3 is TGTGCCAGCAGCTCAGGACTAGCGGGATATACCTACGAGCAGTACTTC. Translation gives CASSSGLAGYTYEQYF.

This clonotype has ten or more counts. The chain is built from TRBV6-1 and TRBJ2-1; 7 bases line up with TRBD1. The V gene end was trimmed by 10 bases and the J gene end by 7 bases; junction bases not matched to a gene: 10. Germline loops: CDR1 MNHNS, CDR2 SASEGT. This CDR3 comprises 13 residues. CDR3 nucleotide sequence: TGTGCCACCCACTCCTTGACAGGGAATGAGCAGTTCTTC. As protein: CATHSLTGNEQFF.